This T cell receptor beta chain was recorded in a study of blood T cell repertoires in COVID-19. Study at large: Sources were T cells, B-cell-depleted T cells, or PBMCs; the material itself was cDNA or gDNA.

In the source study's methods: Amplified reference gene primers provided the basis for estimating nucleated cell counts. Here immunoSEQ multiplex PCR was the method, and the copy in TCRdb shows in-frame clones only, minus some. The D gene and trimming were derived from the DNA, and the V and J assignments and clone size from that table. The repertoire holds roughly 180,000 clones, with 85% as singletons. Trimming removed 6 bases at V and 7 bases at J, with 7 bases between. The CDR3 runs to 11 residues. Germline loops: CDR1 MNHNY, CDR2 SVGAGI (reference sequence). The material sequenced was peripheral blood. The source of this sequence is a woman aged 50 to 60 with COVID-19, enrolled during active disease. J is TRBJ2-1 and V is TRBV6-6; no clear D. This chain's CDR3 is CASSPENEQFF. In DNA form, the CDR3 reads TGTGCCAGCAGCCCGGAGAATGAGCAGTTCTTC.